The clone carrying this TCR beta chain was counted many times. Antigen specificity is unknown. Unique molecular identifiers tagged the TCR beta cDNA libraries. Yield was approximately 500,000 cDNA molecules from 1 to 10 million T cells. TCRdb itself ran the PCR reads through MiXCR, one entry per CDR3 protein. The sample contains over 250,000 distinct CDR3 sequences, 35% to 45% of which appear only once. These data originate in a study of post-analysis software for immune sequencing data. Overall study findings and caveats: Elevated frequency relative to controls characterized 4 or 5 TRBV segments in patients, TRBV5-6, TRBV5-1 and TRBV20-1 among them. Those samples that were prepared in the same batch co-clustered strongly by F measure. Multiple sclerosis patients had significantly lower normalized Chao1 diversity than controls.

The germline gives CDR1 SGHRS, CDR2 YFSETQ. This CDR3 has 11 residues. V dropped 1 base and J dropped 11 bases, with 7 bases sitting between them. Sequencing input: blood. The rearrangement links TRBV5-1 to TRBJ2-1, with no clear D. The receptor comes from a girl between 5 and 17 years old with multiple sclerosis. DNA for the CDR3: TGCGCCAGCAGCTTGTCCGGACAGCAGTTCTTC. It encodes CASSLSGQQFF.